Listed below are T cell receptor beta chains from one sample, sequenced in a study of blood T cell repertoires in COVID-19. The protocol was immunoSEQ multiplex PCR, while the TCRdb copy is restricted to in-frame clones and leaves out a portion. The sample records 87,000 or so clones, roughly 80% being singletons. Sequenced input: peripheral blood. All receptors derive from a woman aged 80 or over with active or convalescent COVID-19. CDR3s include the opening cysteine and the closing phenylalanine or tryptophan. The D gene is left open where the match is weak. Some rows mark clone size as missing; the rest say once, few, many or name a class of expanded clone.

j_call d_call clone_size v_call cdr3_nt cdr3_aa
TRBJ1-2 . . TRBV15 TGTGCCACCAGCAGAGATCCAATCGACCGACTCACTAACTATGGCTACACCTTC CATSRDPIDRLTNYGYTF
TRBJ2-2 . . TRBV4-1 TGCGCCAGCAGCCAAGTTTCTGGCGGGGTAAACACCGGGGAGCTGTTTTTT CASSQVSGGVNTGELFF
TRBJ2-7 TRBD1 . TRBV19 TGTGCCAGTAGTACCGAAGGGACAGGGTTGTACGAGCAGTACTTC CASSTEGTGLYEQYF
TRBJ1-1 . . TRBV6-5 TGTGCCAGCAGTTACCAGAGTGCCGGGGGAACTGAAGCTTTCTTT CASSYQSAGGTEAFF
TRBJ1-4 TRBD1 . TRBV20-1 TGCAGTGCTAGTGTTGGCAGGGGGCAATGGGATGAAAAACTGTTTTTT CSASVGRGQWDEKLFF
TRBJ2-2 . . TRBV3-1/TRBV3-2 TGTGCCAGCAGCACGGACACCTACACCGGGGAGCTGTTTTTT CASSTDTYTGELFF
TRBJ1-5 TRBD1 . TRBV19 TGTGCCAGTAGCTTGACCCGACAGGGTGGAGGACAGCCCCAGCATTTT CASSLTRQGGGQPQHF
TRBJ1-3 TRBD1 . TRBV2 TGTGCCAGCAGGGACAGGGGCGGCGGAAACACCATATATTTT CASRDRGGGNTIYF
TRBJ1-2 . . TRBV5-1 TGCGCCAGCAGCCCGGGGGGTCGAGTTAACTATGGCTACACCTTC CASSPGGRVNYGYTF
TRBJ2-1 TRBD2 . TRBV5-1 TGCGCCAGCAGCTTGTCTCCTAGCGGAGACAATGAGCAGTTCTTC CASSLSPSGDNEQFF
TRBJ2-3 TRBD1 . TRBV19 TGTGCCAGTACGGGGGGGACAGGGGGAGTAGATACGCAGTATTTT CASTGGTGGVDTQYF
TRBJ2-7 TRBD2 . TRBV28 TGTGCCAGTGGGGCGGGGACTAGTATTGCCCACGAGCAGTACTTC CASGAGTSIAHEQYF
TRBJ2-7 TRBD1 . TRBV6-5 TGTGCCAGCAGTACGCAGGGACAGTACCACTACGAGCAGTACTTC CASSTQGQYHYEQYF
TRBJ2-3 . . TRBV6-5 TGTGCCAGCAGTTACTCGTTCCCTACAGATACGCAGTATTTT CASSYSFPTDTQYF
TRBJ1-2 . . TRBV7-2 TGTGCCAGCAGCTTAGTGGGGGACACTTACTATGGCTACACCTTC CASSLVGDTYYGYTF
TRBJ1-6 TRBD1 . TRBV29-1 TGCAGCGCGGGACAGGGGAGCGGTGCCCTCCACTTT CSAGQGSGALHF
TRBJ1-2 . . TRBV3-1/TRBV3-2 TGTGCCAGCAGCCAAGCCAGTGTAGGCTACACCTTC CASSQASVGYTF
TRBJ2-3 TRBD2 . TRBV9 TGTGCCAGCAGCGTAGTTGTTAGCGGGAGCGGGACGCAGTATTTT CASSVVVSGSGTQYF
TRBJ1-2 . . TRBV4-3 TGCGCCAGCAGCCAACACAGCTTGGACTATGGCTACACCTTC CASSQHSLDYGYTF
TRBJ2-1 TRBD2 . TRBV11-2 TGTGCCAGCAGCTTAGCCTGGGGGGGTAGTGAGCAGTTCTTC CASSLAWGGSEQFF
TRBJ1-2 . few TRBV5-8 TGTGCCAGCAGCTTGGAGGAAGGGGCTCGTGGCTACACCTTC CASSLEEGARGYTF
TRBJ2-5 TRBD2 . TRBV19 TGTGCCAGTAGTCTGGGACTAGCAGTACAAGAGACCCAGTACTTC CASSLGLAVQETQYF
TRBJ2-7 TRBD1 . TRBV9 TGTGCCAGCAGCCCCTTGGGACAGGGCTACGAGCAGTACTTC CASSPLGQGYEQYF
TRBJ1-5 . . TRBV10-3 TGTGCCATCAGTGAAAACAGGGAGCAGCCCCAGCATTTT CAISENREQPQHF
TRBJ1-2 TRBD1 . TRBV6-2/TRBV6-3 TGTGCCAGCAGTCCCGCCGGGGGCAGGGGGCCCAACTATGGCTACACCTTC CASSPAGGRGPNYGYTF
TRBJ1-2 . . TRBV12-5 TGTGCTAGTGGCAATACCTATTATGGCTACACCTTC CASGNTYYGYTF
TRBJ1-1 . . TRBV9 TGTGCCAGCAGCGTAGGGGGACAGAACACTGAAGCTTTCTTT CASSVGGQNTEAFF